The clone carrying this T cell receptor beta chain was counted at least ten times. Its cognate antigen is unknown. Among ophthalmopathy patients, the Clinical Activity Score reached at least 3, the NOSPECS grade reached at least 4, and duration remained under 3 months. Uncontrolled infection, other autoimmune disease, pregnancy or lactation disqualified patients from enrolment. Based on clinical symptoms, serum thyroxine and TRAb, thyroid ultrasound and orbital computed tomography, diagnoses were reached. Germline values: CDR1 MNHEY, CDR2 SVGAGI. CDR3 length: 12 amino acids. Trimming took off 6 bases at V and 4 bases at J, with 10 bases between the two ends. There were TCR beta CDR3 regions amplified from RNA transcripts. TCR CDR3 regions were first amplified by RT-PCR with HTBI primers. TCRdb fed the multiplex PCR reads into MiXCR, producing one record per CDR3 protein. In the table there are hundreds of thousands of distinct CDR3 sequences, about 15% of which are singletons.

These data are taken from a study of T cells in Graves' hyperthyroidism and ophthalmopathy. Study results and limitations: Blood also contained most expanded thyroid clonotypes above 0.001.

Sequenced: blood. The chain recombines TRBV6-5 with TRBJ2-7; perhaps TRBD2 as D (6 bases). This sequence originates from a woman between 40 and 55 years old with Graves' ophthalmopathy. The CDR3 DNA reads TGTGCCAGCAGCGTTCGGGGGTACGAGCAGTACTTC. Its translation is CASSVRGYEQYF.